The source of this T cell receptor beta chain is a study of blood T cell repertoires in COVID-19. Whole-study context: T cells, B-cell-depleted T cells, or PBMCs supplied cDNA or gDNA.

This CDR3 has 14 amino acids. Germline assignment: CDR1 MDHEN and CDR2 SYDVKM. V was cut by 3 bases and J by 7 bases, with 13 bases left in between. Assignments of participants to cohorts depended upon their own reported clinical history. Assay used: immunoSEQ multiplex PCR; TCRdb lists only in-frame clones, some missing. This table has roughly 160,000 clones, almost 85% appearing once. This clone was detected once. This TCR derives from a man aged 45-60 years who had recovered from COVID-19. The sequencing input was PBMCs or T cells enriched from blood (not recorded which). This rearrangement joins TRBV28 to TRBJ2-1; D possibly corresponds to TRBD1 (5 bases). The CDR3 DNA reads TGTGCCAGCAGTTTCATGCCAGGGCATAATGAGCAGTTCTTC. The encoded protein is CASSFMPGHNEQFF.